Reported below is one TCR beta chain. This specimen comes from a study of shared clonotypes between healthy human individuals. Here immunoSEQ multiplex PCR was the method, and the copy in TCRdb shows in-frame clones only, minus some. The sample consists of about 2.3 million clones, roughly 92% of them appearing once. Looked up from germline, CDR1 is MDHEN and CDR2 is SYDVKM. The V end lost 5 bases, the J end lost 3 bases, and 23 bases lay between the germline ends. This CDR3 comprises 17 residues. The sample comprised naive CD4+ T cells from PBMCs. Noted subset: CD45RA+ positively selected. The chain uses TRBV28 and TRBJ2-7; D is perhaps TRBD2 (5 bases). The clonotype was recovered from a man aged 18-30 years in good health. Some clones in this sample may be carry-over from other donors' samples. CDR3 protein: CASSPRVYQGNVYEQYF. In DNA, the CDR3 is TGTGCCAGCAGTCCGAGGGTCTATCAAGGCAATGTCTACGAGCAGTACTTC. Using reference TRBV28 and TRBJ2-7 for the parts outside the CDR3, the full variable domain is DVKVTQSSRYLVKRTGEKVFLECVQDMDHENMFWYRQDPGLGLRLIYFSYDVKMKEKGDIPEGYSVSREKKERFSLILESASTNQTSMYLCASSPRVYQGNVYEQYFGPGTRLTVT.